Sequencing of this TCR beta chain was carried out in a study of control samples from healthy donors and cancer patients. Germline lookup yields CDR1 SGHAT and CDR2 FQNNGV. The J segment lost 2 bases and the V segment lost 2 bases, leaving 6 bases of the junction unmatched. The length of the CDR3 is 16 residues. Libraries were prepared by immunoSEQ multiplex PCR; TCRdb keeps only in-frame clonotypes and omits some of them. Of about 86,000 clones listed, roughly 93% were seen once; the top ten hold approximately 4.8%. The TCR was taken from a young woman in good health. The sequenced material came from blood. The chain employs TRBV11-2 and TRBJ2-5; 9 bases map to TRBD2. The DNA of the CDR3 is TGTGCCAGCAGCTTAATAGCGGGGGAGATACAAGAGACCCAGTACTTC. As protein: CASSLIAGEIQETQYF.